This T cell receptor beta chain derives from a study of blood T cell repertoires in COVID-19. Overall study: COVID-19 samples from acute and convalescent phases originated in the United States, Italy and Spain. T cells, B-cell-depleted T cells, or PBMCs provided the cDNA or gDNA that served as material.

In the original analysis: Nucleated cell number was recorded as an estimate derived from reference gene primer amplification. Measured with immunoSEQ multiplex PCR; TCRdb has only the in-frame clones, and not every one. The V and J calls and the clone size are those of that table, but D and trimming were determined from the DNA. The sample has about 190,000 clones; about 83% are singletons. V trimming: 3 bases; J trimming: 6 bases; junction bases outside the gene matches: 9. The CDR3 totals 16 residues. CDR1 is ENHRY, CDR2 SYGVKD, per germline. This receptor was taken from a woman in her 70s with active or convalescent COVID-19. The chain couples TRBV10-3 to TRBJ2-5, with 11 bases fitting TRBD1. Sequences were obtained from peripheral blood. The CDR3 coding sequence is TGTGCCATCAGTGATTCTCCGGGACAGGGGGTCCAGACCCAGTACTTC. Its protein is CAISDSPGQGVQTQYF.